The 3 T cell receptor beta chains given below trace back to one sample, sequenced in a study of early T cells in non-severe SARS-CoV-2 infection. TCRdb independently ran MiXCR on the 5' RACE reads; one entry per CDR3 protein. The table lists tens of thousands of distinct CDR3 sequences, about 11% of them singletons, with roughly 6.8% in the top ten. Sequencing used whole blood. The origin of the receptors is an adult who was a healthcare worker with PCR-confirmed SARS-CoV-2 infection or an uninfected control (not recorded which).

The chain is built from TRBV20-1 and TRBJ2-7; D call uncertain. Germline V CDR1 and CDR2: DFQATT, SNEGSKA (reference sequence). This CDR3 is 14 amino acids long. The V end lost 3 bases, the J end lost 4 bases, and 16 bases lay between the germline ends. The DNA for the CDR3 is TGCAGTGCTAGTTGGGCAGGTTCCTATTACGAGCAGTACTTC. Its translation: CSASWAGSYYEQYF.

In this sample, this clonotype turned up many times. V usage is TRBV7-9 and J usage is TRBJ1-4; D might be TRBD1 (5 bases). V lost 5 bases and J lost 0, with 10 bases in between. The CDR3 is 15 amino acids. CDR1 is SEHNR and CDR2 is FQNEAQ in the germline V gene (reference sequence). CDR3 DNA: TGTGCCAGCAGCATCGGGGGACCAACTAATGAAAAACTGTTTTTT. Translating gives CASSIGGPTNEKLFF. Full variable domain (outside the CDR3, taken from reference TRBV7-9 and TRBJ1-4): DTGVSQNPRHKITKRGQNVTFRCDPISEHNRLYWYRQTLGQGPEFLTYFQNEAQLEKSRLLSDRFSAERPKGSFSTLEIQRTEQGDSAMYLCASSIGGPTNEKLFFGSGTQLSVL.

The table lists this clonotype with many counts. The chain has TRBV5-5 and TRBJ1-4; 12 bases are a match to TRBD1. The germline V gene has CDR1 SGHKS and CDR2 YYEKEE (reference sequence). The CDR3 consists of 18 residues. The ends lost 2 bases at V and 0 bases at J; junction bases unmatched: 5. The CDR3 DNA is TGTGCCAGCAGCTTAGGGACAGGGGGCCGTGCAACTAATGAAAAACTGTTTTTT. As protein: CASSLGTGGRATNEKLFF.